The 10 T cell receptor beta chains listed next were all sequenced from one sample in a study of T cell repertoires in cytomegalovirus infection. TCRdb reprocessed the reads via MiXCR and lists one record per CDR3 protein. This table holds fewer than 700,000 distinct CDR3 sequences, approximately 25% found once. The sample was CD8+ T cells from PBMCs. All receptors derive from a human donor in good health (CMV status not recorded). Some clones in this sample may be carry-over from other donors' samples.

V and J are TRBV11-2 and TRBJ2-7; no reliable D call. The CDR3 runs to 14 residues. V lost 4 bases and J lost 4, with 14 bases in between. Germline V gene lookup returns CDR1 SGHAT and CDR2 FQNNGV. Here the CDR3 DNA reads TGTGCCAGCAGCTCACCGGGTTCAAGGTACGAGCAGTACTTC. It yields the protein CASSSPGSRYEQYF. The full variable domain, rest sourced from reference TRBV11-2 and TRBJ2-7, is EAGVAQSPRYKIIEKRQSVAFWCNPISGHATLYWYQQILGQGPKLLIQFQNNGVVDDSQLPKDRFSAERLKGVDSTLKIQPAKLEDSAVYLCASSSPGSRYEQYFGPGTRLTVT.

Ten or more counts support this clonotype. The chain is built from TRBV7-8 and TRBJ1-5, with a weak D call TRBD1 (5 bases). The CDR3 sequence is 16 residues long. Germline values: CDR1 SGHVS, CDR2 FQNEAQ. Trimming took off 5 bases at V and 1 base at J, with 15 bases between the two ends. CDR3 DNA sequence: TGTGCCAGCAGCGCAGCCCCCGGGACCAGCAATCAGCCCCAGCATTTT. It specifies CASSAAPGTSNQPQHF.

This chain uses TRBV7-3 with TRBJ2-1, with 13 bases fitting TRBD2. From germline, CDR1 is SGHTA and CDR2 FQGTGA. The V segment lost 5 bases and the J segment 11 bases; nucleotides outside the gene matches: 15. This CDR3 comprises 17 residues. CDR3 sequence reads: CASSPYTGTSGDYKQFF. The CDR3 region has the DNA TGTGCCAGCAGCCCGTATACCGGGACTAGCGGGGACTATAAGCAGTTCTTC.

This clonotype has only a few counts. The chain has TRBV19 and TRBJ2-7; tentative D call: TRBD2 (5 bases). Trimming left V 5 bases short and J 6 bases short, with 17 bases between. The germline V gene has CDR1 LNHDA and CDR2 SQIVND (reference sequence). CDR3 length: 14 amino acids. The CDR3 loop reads CASSSDGEAAEQYF. The CDR3 nucleotides are TGTGCCAGTAGTTCCGATGGGGAAGCGGCCGAGCAGTACTTC.

The rearrangement joins TRBV7-3 to TRBJ2-1; D not resolved. Trimming removed 1 base at V and 6 bases at J, with 7 bases between. The CDR3 has 13 residues. Germline V CDR1 and CDR2: SGHTA, FQGTGA. For the CDR3, the DNA is TGTGCCAGCAGCTTAAGACAAATCAATGAGCAGTTCTTC. This encodes CASSLRQINEQFF.

Remarks on this clonotype: Only one base separates this from a far larger clonotype, so it likely reflects a read error. The chain employs TRBV6-2 or TRBV6-3 and TRBJ2-1, with 10 bases that match TRBD2. The CDR3 spans 14 residues. Germline V gene sequence: CDR1 MNHEY, CDR2 SVGEGT. The CDR3 reads CASSSGGAYNGQFF. The CDR3, as DNA: TGTGCCAGCAGTAGCGGGGGGGCCTACAATGGGCAGTTCTTC.

The chain links TRBV6-5 to TRBJ1-3; no firm D call. Between the trimmed V and J ends, which lost 6 bases and 0 bases, there was a span of 15 bases. The CDR3 has 16 residues. Germline V lookup: CDR1 MNHEY, CDR2 SVGAGI. The CDR3 region is CASSLSWPSSGNTIYF. The CDR3 region has the DNA TGTGCCAGCAGCCTTTCATGGCCAAGCTCTGGAAACACCATATATTTT.

The V and J genes are TRBV20-1 and TRBJ2-2, with 10 positions matching TRBD2. The CDR3 runs to 15 residues. Trimming at V came to 0 bases and at J to 6 bases, leaving 4 bases not matched to a gene. CDR1 DFQATT and CDR2 SNEGSKA come from the germline V gene (reference sequence). The CDR3 bases are TGCAGTGCTAGAGAAGTAGCGGGGGGCGCCGGGGAGCTGTTTTTT. Translated, it gives CSAREVAGGAGELFF.

The table lists this clonotype with a few counts. The chain carries TRBV6-5 and TRBJ1-4; a weak D match, TRBD1 (5 bases). Germline V lookup: CDR1 MNHEY, CDR2 SVGAGI. This CDR3 region has 16 residues. Trimming stripped 5 bases from V and 5 bases from J, with 18 bases between. The CDR3 DNA reads TGTGCCAGCAGTGGGATCTGGGCGGGACTCAATGAAAAACTGTTTTTT. As protein: CASSGIWAGLNEKLFF.

Worth noting for this clonotype: A much larger clone sits a single nucleotide away, making a read error possible. V gene TRBV7-2 combines with J gene TRBJ1-2; no definite D call. The V end lost 5 bases, the J end lost 6 bases, and 16 bases lay between the germline ends. The CDR3 sequence is 14 residues long. From germline, CDR1 is SGHTA and CDR2 FQGNSA. The CDR3 DNA sequence: TGTGCCAGCAGCCCCCCGAGGCCTTCCAATGGCTACACCTTC. This sequence encodes CASSPPRPSNGYTF.